Presented here are 13 T cell receptor beta chains from one specimen sequenced in a study of CD8+ T cells in alopecia areata. As the sequencing template, cDNA was produced by extracting RNA and reverse transcribing it. Sequencing used immunoSEQ multiplex PCR; TCRdb keeps in-frame clones, though not all of them. The table lists approximately 65,000 clones, 40% to 50% of them singletons. The starting material was CD8+ T cells sorted from blood, obtained at week 0. Source of these receptors: a human donor with alopecia areata.

This rearrangement joins TRBV7-9 to TRBJ2-7; D ambiguous. Trimming took 5 bases from V and 0 from J, leaving 5 bases between them. Per germline, CDR1 SEHNR and CDR2 FQNEAQ (reference sequence). The CDR3 has 12 residues. CDR3: CASSTSSYEQYF. The CDR3 DNA follows: TGTGCCAGCAGCACCAGCTCCTACGAGCAGTACTTC.

This chain links TRBV30 with TRBJ2-7; D uncertain. Trimming removed 1 base from V and 2 bases from J, with 6 bases in between. The CDR3 is 12 residues long. Germline V CDR1 and CDR2: GTSNPN, SVGIG (reference sequence). Written as DNA, the CDR3 is TGTGCCTGGAGTGACGACACCTACGAGCAGTACTTC. Translation gives CAWSDDTYEQYF.

The V and J genes are TRBV29-1 and TRBJ2-3; a possible D gene is TRBD2 (6 bases). CDR3 length: 14 residues. V was cut by 4 bases and J by 0 bases, with 11 bases left in between. Germline CDR1 reads SQVTM; CDR2 reads ANQGSEA. The CDR3 region is CSVVRRGSTDTQYF. CDR3 DNA sequence: TGCAGCGTTGTAAGGCGGGGCAGCACAGATACGCAGTATTTT.

In its sample, this clone was seen many times. The same CDR3 can be traced to other DNA sequences in this sample. The chain joins TRBV28 to TRBJ2-1; perhaps TRBD1 as D (5 bases). The CDR3 length is 15 residues. Germline assignment: CDR1 MDHEN and CDR2 SYDVKM. V lost 6 bases and J 0 bases, leaving 12 bases between the germline ends. CDR3 protein: CASRYDSSSYNEQFF. The CDR3 nucleotides are TGTGCCAGCAGGTATGACAGCAGCTCCTACAATGAGCAGTTCTTC.

In its sample, this clone is large. The V and J genes are TRBV2 and TRBJ2-1, with 10 bases aligning to TRBD2. CDR3 length: 15 amino acids. Germline V CDR1 and CDR2: SNHLY, FYNNEI. V lost 1 base, J lost 12 bases, and 9 bases stayed unmatched. CDR3 sequence: CASSEEGTSDSRQFF. CDR3 coding DNA: TGTGCCAGCAGTGAAGAAGGGACTAGCGACTCTCGGCAGTTCTTC.

The rearrangement uses TRBV4-1 and TRBJ1-1; D perhaps matches TRBD1 (6 bases). The CDR3 consists of 13 residues. V shed 5 bases and J shed 4 bases, with 11 bases lying between them. The germline V gene has CDR1 MGHRA and CDR2 YSYEKL. The CDR3 bases are TGCGCCAGCAGCAACAGGGTGGCCACTGAAGCTTTCTTT. As protein: CASSNRVATEAFF.

V and J are TRBV27 and TRBJ1-2; D remains ambiguous. This CDR3 has 15 residues. CDR1 is MNHEY, CDR2 SMNVEV, per germline (reference sequence). V dropped 3 bases and J dropped 6 bases, with 17 bases sitting between them. CDR3 sequence reads: CASSFLPQGGDGYTF. The CDR3 DNA follows: TGTGCCAGCAGTTTCTTGCCTCAAGGTGGGGATGGCTACACCTTC.

This clone was recorded many times. The genes are TRBV7-8 and TRBJ2-1, with D uncertain. CDR1 is SGHVS and CDR2 is FQNEAQ in the germline V gene. The V end lost 1 base, the J end lost 9 bases, and 7 bases lay between the germline ends. The CDR3 contains 12 residues. The CDR3 loop reads CASSLDSSEQFF. The CDR3 nucleotides are TGTGCCAGCAGCTTAGACAGCAGTGAGCAGTTCTTC. Full variable domain (rest looked up from reference TRBV7-8 and TRBJ2-1): GAGVSQSPRYKVAKRGQDVALRCDPISGHVSLFWYQQALGQGPEFLTYFQNEAQLDKSGLPSDRFFAERPEGSVSTLKIQRTQQEDSAVYLCASSLDSSEQFFGPGTRLTVL.

This clone showed up just a few times. The rearrangement joins TRBV4-1 to TRBJ2-2, with D possibly matching TRBD1 (5 bases). There are 15 residues in the CDR3. Germline V gene data show CDR1 as MGHRA and CDR2 as YSYEKL. V lost 1 base and J lost 4, with 10 bases in between. The CDR3 nucleotides are TGCGCCAGCAGCCAAGGGACATCCCTCACCGGGGAGCTGTTTTTT. This sequence encodes CASSQGTSLTGELFF.

The V and J genes are TRBV4-1 and TRBJ2-1; D is unclear. The CDR3 length is 13 residues. CDR1 and CDR2 from the germline V gene are MGHRA and YSYEKL. V was cut by 1 base and J by 4 bases, with 5 bases left in between. The CDR3 loop is CASSQVLYNEQFF. CDR3 nucleotides: TGCGCCAGCAGCCAAGTCCTTTACAATGAGCAGTTCTTC.

This clone was seen a single time. The chain combines TRBV9 with TRBJ2-1; 8 bases match TRBD2. V dropped 6 bases and J dropped 0; count of bases not matched to a gene: 5. The CDR3 is 15 amino acids. Germline CDR1 SGDLS, CDR2 YYNGEE. The CDR3 reads CASNPSGSSYNEQFF. DNA for the CDR3: TGTGCCAGCAACCCCAGCGGGAGCTCCTACAATGAGCAGTTCTTC.

This clone has just a few counts. The chain recombines TRBV4-1 with TRBJ2-2; D might be TRBD1 (7 bases). V shed 3 bases and J shed 5 bases, with 13 bases lying between them. The CDR3 spans 15 residues. Per the germline V gene, CDR1 is MGHRA and CDR2 is YSYEKL. CDR3 in DNA: TGCGCCAGCAGCCATCTCCAGGGGGGAACCGGGGAGCTGTTTTTT. It codes for CASSHLQGGTGELFF.

The table lists this clone with a few counts. This rearrangement joins TRBV6-5 to TRBJ2-7, with D possibly matching TRBD1 (5 bases). CDR1 MNHEY and CDR2 SVGAGI come from the germline V gene. Trimming removed 0 bases from V and 5 bases from J, with 11 bases in between. The CDR3 is 14 amino acids. CDR3 in amino acids: CASSYSRVPHEQYF. The CDR3 DNA reads as TGTGCCAGCAGTTACTCCAGGGTTCCGCACGAGCAGTACTTC.